Shown below are 27 T cell receptor beta chains from a single sample sequenced in a study of neurological immune-mediated disorders (dated by TCRdb to about 2019). The library was made by 5' RACE. Sequencing took place on an Illumina HiSeq 2500. TCRdb passed the public sequencing reads through fastp at Q25 and MiXCR, retaining productive beta sequences. Each CDR3 protein gets just one entry, which takes the most common genes and DNA from the rows behind it. The sample has over 15,000 distinct CDR3 sequences on record, less than 25% of them singletons. The ten largest clonotypes hold 23% of the sample. Input material: PBMCs. These receptors were collected from a man between 45 and 60 years old in good health.

This clonotype showed up many times. The rearrangement uses TRBV6-2 or TRBV6-3 and TRBJ2-7; 9 bases are a match to TRBD1. CDR3 size: 14 residues. CDR1 MNHEY and CDR2 SVGEGT come from the germline V gene. Losses at the gene ends were 4 bases for V and 3 bases for J; bases not matched to a gene: 4. The CDR3 loop reads CASSSWTGVYEQYF. The CDR3 DNA reads TGTGCCAGCAGTTCTTGGACAGGGGTCTACGAGCAGTACTTC.

The V call is TRBV20-1, the J call TRBJ2-7, with 9 bases fitting TRBD1. This CDR3 spans 13 amino acids. Germline loops: CDR1 DFQATT, CDR2 SNEGSKA (reference sequence). The CDR3 loop is CSLAGQGTYEQYF. For the CDR3, the DNA is TGCAGCCTCGCCGGACAGGGGACCTACGAGCAGTACTTC.

There are many counts of this clonotype. The V and J genes are TRBV5-8 and TRBJ2-3; TRBD2 might be the D (5 bases). The CDR3 covers 14 residues. Germline V lookup: CDR1 SGHTS, CDR2 YDEGEE. V lost 6 bases to trimming and J lost 2 bases, with 13 bases between them. This chain's CDR3 is CASISPGNTDTQYF. CDR3 nucleotides: TGTGCCAGCATCAGCCCGGGAAACACAGATACGCAGTATTTT.

This clonotype came up many times. CDR3 protein: CASRENLGVNQPQHF. The DNA for the CDR3 is TGTGCCAGCAGGGAGAATTTAGGGGTCAATCAGCCCCAGCATTTT. This chain joins TRBV7-2 and TRBJ1-5, with D possibly TRBD1 on 5 matching bases. V lost 6 bases to trimming and J lost 3 bases, with 15 bases between them. This CDR3 has 15 amino acids. The germline gives CDR1 SGHTA, CDR2 FQGNSA.

In its sample, this clonotype is medium-sized. The V gene is TRBV5-1, the J gene TRBJ2-7; D unresolved. Germline values: CDR1 SGHRS, CDR2 YFSETQ. This CDR3 has 13 residues. Trimming took 0 bases from V and 3 from J, leaving 7 bases between them. The CDR3 loop is CASSLGQLYEQYF. CDR3 bases: TGCGCCAGCAGCTTGGGGCAGCTCTACGAGCAGTACTTC.

Only a few counts were recorded for this clonotype. CDR3: CSARADTQYF. CDR3 DNA: TGCAGTGCTAGGGCAGATACGCAGTATTTT. The chain is built from TRBV20-1 and TRBJ2-3; D unclear. Germline V lookup: CDR1 DFQATT, CDR2 SNEGSKA (reference sequence). Trimming removed 3 bases at V and 4 bases at J, with 2 bases between. There are 10 residues in the CDR3.

This clonotype was counted many times. The V call is TRBV5-1, the J call TRBJ2-2; TRBD1 matches 7 bases. The CDR3 covers 14 residues. J was trimmed by 4 bases and V by 4 bases; bases with no gene match: 4. Germline V gives CDR1 SGHRS, CDR2 YFSETQ. CDR3 loop: CASSPRQGTGELFF. CDR3 DNA: TGCGCCAGCAGCCCGCGACAGGGCACCGGGGAGCTGTTTTTT.

This clonotype occurred many times. The rearrangement uses TRBV4-1 and TRBJ2-7; D gene unclear. Trimming shortened V by 0 bases and J by 0 bases, and 9 bases separated the two germline ends. CDR3 length equals 15 residues. Germline V gene sequence: CDR1 MGHRA, CDR2 YSYEKL. The CDR3 bases are TGCGCCAGCAGCCAAGAGCTGCACCTCTCCTACGAGCAGTACTTC. Amino acid sequence: CASSQELHLSYEQYF.

This clonotype was counted at least ten times. V and J are TRBV4-1 and TRBJ2-5, with TRBD1 matching 7 bases. Germline CDR1 MGHRA, CDR2 YSYEKL. J lost 4 bases, V lost 0 bases, and 20 bases had no gene match. The CDR3 is 20 residues long. This CDR3 is CASSQDRGQKSGHLVETQYF. The CDR3 region has the DNA TGCGCCAGCAGCCAAGATCGGGGACAGAAGAGCGGTCACTTGGTAGAGACCCAGTACTTC.

This clonotype was observed a handful of times. The chain links TRBV19 to TRBJ2-3; a weak D match, TRBD2 (5 bases). The germline V gene has CDR1 LNHDA and CDR2 SQIVND (reference sequence). The CDR3 length is 16 residues. Deletions cut 0 bases from V and 6 bases from J, with 16 bases between. The DNA of the CDR3 is TGTGCCAGTAGTATAGATACTAGGGCCCCCCGCGATACGCAGTATTTT. Amino acid sequence: CASSIDTRAPRDTQYF. The full variable domain, in which reference TRBV19 and TRBJ2-3 provide the parts outside the CDR3, is DGGITQSPKYLFRKEGQNVTLSCEQNLNHDAMYWYRQDPGQGLRLIYYSQIVNDFQKGDIAEGYSVSREKKESFPLTVTSAQKNPTAFYLCASSIDTRAPRDTQYFGPGTRLTVL.

The V call is TRBV27, the J call TRBJ2-1; 13 bases align to TRBD2. This CDR3 region has 20 residues. The germline V gene encodes CDR1 MNHEY and CDR2 SMNVEV (reference sequence). V trimming: 2 bases; J trimming: 4 bases; junction bases outside the gene matches: 14. The CDR3: CASSLRPRTSGGVDYNEQFF. The CDR3 bases are TGTGCCAGCAGTTTACGCCCGCGGACTAGCGGGGGCGTAGATTACAATGAGCAGTTCTTC.

The chain carries TRBV4-2 and TRBJ2-3; D perhaps matches TRBD2 (6 bases). Trimming stripped 0 bases from V and 2 bases from J, with 15 bases between. CDR3 length equals 17 residues. Germline V CDR1 and CDR2: LGHNA, YNFKEQ. The CDR3 DNA reads TGTGCCAGCAGCCAAGAGTTAGCGGTGGAACTCACAGATACGCAGTATTTT. This encodes CASSQELAVELTDTQYF.

This clonotype was picked up many times. This chain joins TRBV7-2 and TRBJ2-1; a weak D match, TRBD1 (5 bases). Germline V CDR1 and CDR2: SGHTA, FQGNSA. This CDR3 spans 13 amino acids. V lost 7 bases, J lost 14 bases, and 21 bases lay in between. CDR3 DNA: TGTGCCAGCACAAACCAGGGCACCCTCTGGAAGTTCTTC. Its protein is CASTNQGTLWKFF.

By sample share, this clonotype is medium-sized. This chain connects TRBV20-1 to TRBJ1-2; D is uncertain. The CDR3 extends over 13 amino acids. V was trimmed by 4 bases and J by 2 bases, leaving 11 bases between them. Germline CDR1 reads DFQATT; CDR2 reads SNEGSKA (reference sequence). This CDR3 is CSATKTENYGYTF. CDR3 bases: TGCAGTGCTACCAAGACGGAGAACTATGGCTACACCTTC.

The table lists this clonotype with many counts. The V gene is TRBV5-1, the J gene TRBJ2-7, with D perhaps TRBD2 (5 bases). The ends were cut back, 4 bases at V and 4 bases at J, with 18 bases in the middle. The CDR3 consists of 15 residues. Germline lookup yields CDR1 SGHRS and CDR2 YFSETQ. CDR3 DNA sequence: TGCGCCAGCAGCATCCGTCCCCGAGGGTCGTACGAGCAGTACTTC. The encoded protein is CASSIRPRGSYEQYF.

This clonotype was counted many times. V usage is TRBV20-1 and J usage is TRBJ2-1; a weak D match, TRBD2 (6 bases). The CDR3 has 15 residues. Trimming left V 5 bases short and J 5 bases short, with 19 bases between. Germline CDR1 reads DFQATT; CDR2 reads SNEGSKA (reference sequence). The CDR3 DNA follows: TGCAGTGCTGGTCGGGCCGGGAGTATCAACAATGAGCAGTTCTTC. This translates into CSAGRAGSINNEQFF.

In its sample, this clonotype is medium-sized (0.01 to 0.1%). The genes are TRBV7-8 and TRBJ2-7, with D possibly TRBD1 on 5 matching bases. Trimming pared 5 bases from V and 2 bases from J, leaving 13 bases between. The CDR3 has 14 residues. Germline CDR1 is SGHVS and CDR2 is FQNEAQ. CDR3 DNA: TGTGCCAGCAGCGTCAACAGGAACGCCTACGAGCAGTACTTC. Amino acids: CASSVNRNAYEQYF.

In this sample, this clonotype turned up a few times. CDR3 protein: CASSQDFAFYNEQFF. The DNA of the CDR3 is TGTGCCAGCAGCCAAGATTTCGCCTTCTACAATGAGCAGTTCTTC. This chain connects TRBV14 to TRBJ2-1; unclear D gene. The CDR3 covers 15 residues. Trimming cost V 0 bases and J 3 bases, with 9 bases left between them. Germline V gives CDR1 SGHDN, CDR2 FVKESK.

At least ten counts were recorded for this clonotype. The V gene is TRBV7-2, the J gene TRBJ1-2; D not certain. V was cut by 0 bases and J by 1 base, with 15 bases left in between. The germline gives CDR1 SGHTA, CDR2 FQGNSA. The CDR3 extends over 17 amino acids. CDR3 amino acids: CASSLARALGINYGYTF. In DNA, the CDR3 is TGTGCCAGCAGCTTAGCGAGGGCATTGGGGATTAACTATGGCTACACCTTC.

This clonotype qualifies as medium-sized. CDR3 sequence reads: CASSPDSGANIQYF. Written as DNA, the CDR3 is TGTGCCAGCTCACCTGACAGCGGTGCAAACATTCAGTACTTC. The gene calls are TRBV18 and TRBJ2-4; D is tentatively TRBD1 or TRBD2 (5 bases each). The CDR3 contains 14 residues. Trimming pared 3 bases from V and 6 bases from J, leaving 12 bases between. Germline values: CDR1 KGHSH, CDR2 LQKENI. Using reference TRBV18 and TRBJ2-4 for the parts outside the CDR3, the full variable domain is NAGVMQNPRHLVRRRGQEARLRCSPMKGHSHVYWYRQLPEEGLKFMVYLQKENIIDESGMPKERFSAEFPKEGPSILRIQQVVRGDSAAYFCASSPDSGANIQYFGAGTRLSVL.

This clonotype came up many times. V and J are TRBV20-1 and TRBJ2-1, with D perhaps TRBD2 (6 bases). The V gene's germline CDR1 is DFQATT and CDR2 SNEGSKA (reference sequence). V gave up 5 bases and J gave up 3 bases, with 14 bases separating them. This CDR3 region has 14 residues. The CDR3 protein is CSAFLAPNYNEQFF. CDR3 in DNA: TGCAGTGCTTTTCTAGCGCCCAACTACAATGAGCAGTTCTTC.

This clonotype is medium-sized (0.01 to 0.1%) in the sample. This sequence joins TRBV18 and TRBJ2-1; D is perhaps TRBD2 (6 bases). The germline V and J ends were trimmed by 4 bases and 0 bases, with 16 bases remaining between them. The CDR3 has 17 amino acids. CDR1 and CDR2 from the germline V gene are KGHSH and LQKENI. CDR3: CASSRSTSRASYNEQFF. For the CDR3, the DNA is TGTGCCAGCTCACGATCGACTAGTAGGGCCTCCTACAATGAGCAGTTCTTC.

This clonotype has at least ten counts. The chain combines TRBV28 with TRBJ2-7; 7 nucleotides agree with TRBD1. V trimming: 2 bases; J trimming: 2 bases; junction bases outside the gene matches: 12. CDR1 MDHEN and CDR2 SYDVKM come from the germline V gene. This CDR3 comprises 17 residues. The CDR3 region has the DNA TGTGCCAGCAGTTTAGAGCACACAGGGGCGAGTCCCTACGAGCAGTACTTC. Translated: CASSLEHTGASPYEQYF.

The chain couples TRBV27 to TRBJ1-5; a weak D match, TRBD1 (6 bases). Looked up from germline, CDR1 is MNHEY and CDR2 is SMNVEV (reference sequence). Trimming left V 5 bases short and J 4 bases short, with 15 bases between. The CDR3 has 15 amino acids. CDR3 sequence reads: CASSKAGAPNQPQHF. The DNA of the CDR3 is TGTGCCAGCAGTAAAGCGGGGGCGCCGAATCAGCCCCAGCATTTT.

Within the sample, this clonotype is medium-sized. The V and J genes are TRBV18 and TRBJ2-7; D call uncertain. Per germline, CDR1 KGHSH and CDR2 LQKENI. Trimming left V 3 bases short and J 2 bases short, with 5 bases between. This CDR3 region has 12 residues. Here the CDR3 reads CASSPDTYEQYF. As DNA, the CDR3 is TGTGCCAGCTCACCCGACACCTACGAGCAGTACTTC.

This clonotype was observed many times. The chain is built from TRBV27 and TRBJ2-2; D unresolved. The germline CDR1 and CDR2 sequences are MNHEY and SMNVEV (reference sequence). The length of the CDR3 is 15 residues. Trimming removed 3 bases at V and 2 bases at J, with 10 bases between. This CDR3 reads CASSFRQRNTGELFF. DNA for the CDR3: TGTGCCAGCAGTTTTAGGCAGAGAAACACCGGGGAGCTGTTTTTT.

In DNA form, the CDR3 reads TGTGCCAGCAGCTTTGCCAGGGCCGGCGGGGAGCTGTTTTTT. Translating it yields CASSFARAGGELFF. This chain uses TRBV7-8 with TRBJ2-2; tentative D call: TRBD1 (5 bases). Germline V lookup: CDR1 SGHVS, CDR2 FQNEAQ. The V end lost 3 bases, the J end lost 7 bases, and 12 bases lay between the germline ends. The CDR3 has 14 amino acids.